Listed below are T cell receptor beta chains from one sample, sequenced in a study of cytomegalovirus exposure and HLA in healthy donors. Clones were read by immunoSEQ multiplex PCR, and TCRdb kept only the in-frame ones, dropping some. The sample lists roughly 140,000 clones, roughly 64% seen once, with over 2.5% in the top ten. Sequenced: PBMCs. These receptors originate from a woman aged 25 to 39 in good health and CMV-seropositive. CDR3s leave out the opening cysteine and the closing phenylalanine or tryptophan. Clone sizes are given selectively: once, few, many, or a class where the clone is expanded.

CDR3: ASNRRLAGASYEQY
V: TRBV23-1
size: -

CDR3: SSRPPGLAYEQF
V: TRBV7-9
size: -

CDR3: ASSLNRDVVELF
V: TRBV27
size: -

CDR3: ASSSQGAGETQY
V: TRBV11-3
size: -

CDR3: ASSFQTGGGLEAF
V: TRBV2
size: -

CDR3: ASRLAGGYNEQF
V: TRBV6-1
size: once

CDR3: ASSLGPREGRETQY
V: TRBV7-7
size: -

CDR3: ASSGARVYSYEQY
V: TRBV27
size: -

CDR3: ASSPSSGATDTQY
V: TRBV2
size: -

CDR3: ASSDRGLNEQF
V: TRBV19
size: few

CDR3: ASRPGTSFNQPQH
V: TRBV6-5
size: -

CDR3: ASRFRGTYNEQF
V: TRBV6-5
size: -

CDR3: ASARDRQETQY
V: TRBV18
size: -

CDR3: ASSLLNAGSGANVLT
V: TRBV7-2
size: -

CDR3: ASSLGQGNEQY
V: TRBV5-1
size: -

CDR3: AWSVEGLAVTDTQY
V: TRBV30
size: -

CDR3: ASSGFYETGGTEAF
V: TRBV25-1
size: -

CDR3: ASSDGGTYGYT
V: TRBV2
size: -

CDR3: ASSLAGDQPQH
V: TRBV5-4
size: -

CDR3: ASSETLAGASYNEQF
V: TRBV2
size: few

CDR3: ASSLLLAGADTQY
V: TRBV5-4
size: -

CDR3: ASSLQNGNTEAF
V: TRBV4-1
size: -

CDR3: ASSLTSGTNEQF
V: TRBV27
size: -

CDR3: ASSLDSRDYEQF
V: TRBV5-4
size: -

CDR3: ASSPIPLAGSYEQY
V: TRBV27
size: -

CDR3: ASSGLSYEQY
V: TRBV6-5
size: -

CDR3: ATSRELGTGGGPQH
V: TRBV15
size: -

CDR3: ASSPLEGDREQETQY
V: TRBV5-1
size: -

CDR3: ASSLFDGDYGYT
V: TRBV6-5
size: -

CDR3: ASSIQGSPYNEQF
V: TRBV11-2
size: -

CDR3: ASSQTGLRENSPLH
V: TRBV7-9
size: once

CDR3: ASSEFRGNEKLF
V: TRBV25-1
size: few

CDR3: ASSVNRGLEQY
V: TRBV6-1
size: -

CDR3: ASSSQGAGEKLF
V: TRBV5-1
size: -

CDR3: ASSYSKAGARF
V: TRBV6-6
size: -

CDR3: ASSGKMTGSYEQY
V: TRBV5-1
size: -

CDR3: ASSPEANTEAF
V: TRBV9
size: few

CDR3: ASSYRDRSTDTQY
V: TRBV6-6
size: -

CDR3: ASSRQGIFEKLF
V: TRBV28
size: few

CDR3: ASSSHRDNRNQPQH
V: TRBV7-8
size: -

CDR3: ASSFVLAGGPQF
V: TRBV5-5
size: once

CDR3: ASRNRVLHETQY
V: TRBV27
size: -

CDR3: AWSAGAGVLQETQY
V: TRBV30
size: once

CDR3: ASSLSGNNQPQH
V: TRBV14
size: once

CDR3: ASSEYVLAGDEQY
V: TRBV25-1
size: -

CDR3: ASKPLGQGGQAPLH
V: TRBV19
size: -

CDR3: ASSPGMSGPPTGYT
V: TRBV5-1
size: -

CDR3: ASSSLVEQF
V: TRBV5-4
size: -

CDR3: ASSLGGYSNQPQH
V: TRBV11-1
size: -

CDR3: ASSLQKSGNTIY
V: TRBV6-1
size: few

CDR3: ASSRRTEAF
V: TRBV6-1
size: -

CDR3: ASSLASQETQY
V: TRBV5-1
size: -

CDR3: ASSGRTGINQPQH
V: TRBV2
size: -

CDR3: ASSPPLSRGYEQY
V: TRBV18
size: -

CDR3: ASSISATEAF
V: TRBV19
size: -

CDR3: ASSATGTRFYEQY
V: TRBV25-1
size: -

CDR3: ASREQGWRETQY
V: TRBV6-6
size: -

CDR3: ASKRTSGRIYNEQF
V: TRBV7-2
size: -

CDR3: ASSGGGRRGYT
V: TRBV19
size: -